The source of this T cell receptor (beta chain) is a study of Tregs in tolerant kidney transplant recipients. Study-level results: The small number of patients limits these findings pending further validation. Biological reproducibility was not directly addressed, but technical replication error appeared minimal. Nucleotide sequences could not be compared across some patients' samples due to primer changes.

Regarding this clone: Its target is unknown. Read sequence stops 3 residues before the CDR3 end, and the germline J gene provides the missing end.

The V segment lost 3 bases and the J segment 2 bases; nucleotides outside the gene matches: 4. Germline V gene lookup returns CDR1 SQVTM and CDR2 ANQGSEA. The CDR3 has 13 amino acids. Clones were sequenced by immunoSEQ multiplex PCR, and TCRdb holds only the in-frame ones, with some missing. In all, the sample yields more than 30,000 clones. V usage is TRBV29-1 and J usage is TRBJ2-7; TRBD2 aligns across 7 bases. The sequencing here drew on CD8+ T cells from blood, taken before the transplant. The TCR originated in a human donor who received a combined kidney and bone marrow transplant. CDR3 DNA, as far as it was read: TGCAGCGTTGAGAGCGGGGCTACCTACGAG. Translation: CSVESGATYE. The CDR3 in full is CSVESGATYEQYF.